This T cell receptor (beta chain) was documented in a study of identical twins. The CDR3 is 11 amino acids. Germline V CDR1 and CDR2: MNHNY, SVGAGI (reference sequence). V was trimmed by 8 bases and J by 4 bases, leaving 8 bases between them. TCRdb reprocessed the 5' RACE reads via MiXCR and lists one record per CDR3 protein. The profile shows roughly 720,000 distinct CDR3 sequences, roughly 18% of them singletons. This sample was shared with a second study, whose subject was T cells expressing NK-cell markers. That study adds: Sorted T-cell subsets CD3+CD56+NKG2C+, CD3+CD56+NKG2C- and CD3+CD56-NKG2C+ were TCR beta-sequenced.

The source of this sequence is a woman aged 18-29 years in good health. Sequencing input: PBMCs. The rearrangement uses TRBV6-6 and TRBJ1-2; perhaps TRBD1 as D (5 bases). In nucleotides, the CDR3 is TGTGCCAGCGGGGGAGTCTATGGCTACACCTTC. Protein: CASGGVYGYTF.